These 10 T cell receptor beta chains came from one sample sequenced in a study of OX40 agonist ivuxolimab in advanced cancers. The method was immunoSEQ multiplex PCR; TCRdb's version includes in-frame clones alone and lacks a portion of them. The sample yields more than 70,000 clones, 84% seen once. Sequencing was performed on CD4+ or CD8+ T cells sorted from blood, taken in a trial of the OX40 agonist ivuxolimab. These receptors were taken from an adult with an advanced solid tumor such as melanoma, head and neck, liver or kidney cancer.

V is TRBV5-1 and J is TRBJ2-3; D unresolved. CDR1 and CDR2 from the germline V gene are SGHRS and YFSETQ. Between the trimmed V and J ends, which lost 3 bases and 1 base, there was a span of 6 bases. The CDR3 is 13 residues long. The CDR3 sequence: CASSSQGTDTQYF. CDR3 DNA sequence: TGCGCCAGCAGCTCCCAGGGCACAGATACGCAGTATTTT.

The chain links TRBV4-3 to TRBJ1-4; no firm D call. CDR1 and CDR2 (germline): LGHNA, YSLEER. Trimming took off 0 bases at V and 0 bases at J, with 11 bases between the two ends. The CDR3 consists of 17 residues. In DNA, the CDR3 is TGCGCCAGCAGCCAAGAATCAGGTCCAGCAACTAATGAAAAACTGTTTTTT. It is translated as CASSQESGPATNEKLFF.

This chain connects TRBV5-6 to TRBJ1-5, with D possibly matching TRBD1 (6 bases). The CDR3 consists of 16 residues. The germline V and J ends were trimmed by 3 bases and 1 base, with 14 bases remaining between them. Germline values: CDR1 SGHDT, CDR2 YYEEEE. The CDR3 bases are TGTGCCAGCAGCTCTAGGGGGGCTATGAGCAATCAGCCCCAGCATTTT. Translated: CASSSRGAMSNQPQHF.

The CDR3 DNA is TGTGCCTGGAGTCTCGTGGAAGAGACCCAGTACTTC. The encoded protein is CAWSLVEETQYF. The chain couples TRBV30 to TRBJ2-5, with D uncertain. The CDR3 covers 12 residues. The V end lost 2 bases, the J end lost 3 bases, and 7 bases lay between the germline ends. Germline CDR1 is GTSNPN and CDR2 is SVGIG (reference sequence).

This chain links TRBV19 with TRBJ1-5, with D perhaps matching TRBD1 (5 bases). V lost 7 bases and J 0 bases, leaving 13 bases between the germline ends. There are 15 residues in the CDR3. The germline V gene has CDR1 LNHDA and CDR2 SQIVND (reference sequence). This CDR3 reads CASNEWGHSNQPQHF. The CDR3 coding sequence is TGTGCCAGTAACGAGTGGGGCCATAGCAATCAGCCCCAGCATTTT.

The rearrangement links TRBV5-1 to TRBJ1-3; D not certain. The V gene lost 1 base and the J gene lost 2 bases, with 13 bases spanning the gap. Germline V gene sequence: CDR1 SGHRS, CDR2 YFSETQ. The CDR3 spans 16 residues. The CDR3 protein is CASSLNNIFAGNTIYF. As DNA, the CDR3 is TGCGCCAGCAGCTTGAATAACATTTTTGCTGGAAACACCATATATTTT.

The CDR3, as DNA: TGTGCCTGGAGTGTAACAGGGGTGGACACTGAAGCTTTCTTT. Translating gives CAWSVTGVDTEAFF. This chain joins TRBV30 and TRBJ1-1; 7 bases line up with TRBD1. The germline V gene has CDR1 GTSNPN and CDR2 SVGIG (reference sequence). The CDR3 has 14 residues. The V and J ends lost 0 bases and 3 bases, in that order; junction bases with no gene match: 4.

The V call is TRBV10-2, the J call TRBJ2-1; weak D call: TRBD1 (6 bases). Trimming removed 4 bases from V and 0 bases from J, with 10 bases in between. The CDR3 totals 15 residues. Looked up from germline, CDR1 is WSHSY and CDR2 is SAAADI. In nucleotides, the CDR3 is TGCGCCAGCAGTGTAGGGACACCCTCCTACAATGAGCAGTTCTTC. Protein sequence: CASSVGTPSYNEQFF.

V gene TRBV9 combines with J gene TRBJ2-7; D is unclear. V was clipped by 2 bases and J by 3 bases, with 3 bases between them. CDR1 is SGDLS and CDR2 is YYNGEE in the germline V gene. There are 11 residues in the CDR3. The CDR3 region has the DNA TGTGCCAGCAGCGTTTGCTACGAGCAGTACTTC. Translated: CASSVCYEQYF.

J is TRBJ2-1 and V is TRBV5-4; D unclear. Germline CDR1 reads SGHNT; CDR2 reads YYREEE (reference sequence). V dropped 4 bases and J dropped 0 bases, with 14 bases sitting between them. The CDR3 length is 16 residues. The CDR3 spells CASSLSPPSSYNEQFF. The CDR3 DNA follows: TGTGCCAGCAGCCTGTCTCCCCCCAGCTCCTACAATGAGCAGTTCTTC.